These 5 T cell receptor beta chains were sequenced from one sample in a study of T cell responses to AZD1222 COVID-19 vaccine. The assay was immunoSEQ multiplex PCR, and TCRdb's table has in-frame clones only and misses some. The table shows over 100,000 clones, with about 89% occurring only once. The material sequenced was peripheral blood, taken on day 0 of AZD1222 vaccination. The receptors were gathered from an adult in good health.

V gene TRBV4-1 combines with J gene TRBJ1-2; 12 bases map to TRBD1. V shed 7 bases and J 8 bases; nucleotides not matched to a gene: 14. CDR3 size: 16 residues. Germline values: CDR1 MGHRA, CDR2 YSYEKL. The CDR3 region is CASTLPGDRGRRGYTF. CDR3 coding DNA: TGCGCCAGCACCTTGCCGGGGGACAGGGGGCGGAGAGGCTACACCTTC.

The chain combines TRBV10-1 with TRBJ1-1, with D unclear. The CDR3 covers 15 residues. V lost 3 bases and J lost 3, with 14 bases in between. Germline V gene lookup returns CDR1 WNHNN and CDR2 SYGVQD (reference sequence). CDR3 amino acids: CASSDHRGWDTEAFF. The CDR3 DNA is TGCGCCAGCAGTGACCACCGAGGGTGGGACACTGAAGCTTTCTTT.

The chain joins TRBV25-1 to TRBJ2-5; either TRBD1 or TRBD2 may supply D (5 bases each). The length of the CDR3 is 13 residues. The V gene lost 5 bases and the J gene lost 7 bases, with 14 bases spanning the gap. The V gene's germline CDR1 is MGHDK and CDR2 SYGVNS. This CDR3 is CASSPRDRGTQYF. The CDR3 DNA sequence: TGTGCCAGCAGTCCCCGGGACCGTGGGACCCAGTACTTC.

This clone came up once. This sequence joins TRBV7-8 and TRBJ1-2; D gene unclear. Germline loops: CDR1 SGHVS, CDR2 FQNEAQ. The CDR3 loop spans 14 amino acids. V gave up 1 base and J gave up 4 bases, with 10 bases separating them. The CDR3 here is CASSLGVATYGYTF. CDR3 in DNA: TGTGCCAGCAGCTTAGGGGTAGCAACCTATGGCTACACCTTC.

This rearrangement joins TRBV7-2 to TRBJ1-1, with D maybe TRBD1 (5 bases). Looked up from germline, CDR1 is SGHTA and CDR2 is FQGNSA. The CDR3 is 13 amino acids. The V end lost 4 bases, the J end lost 4 bases, and 10 bases lay between the germline ends. This chain's CDR3 is CASSSHRLTEAFF. In DNA form, the CDR3 reads TGTGCCAGCAGCTCCCACAGGCTCACTGAAGCTTTCTTT.